This T cell receptor beta chain was profiled in a study of T cell changes during pregnancy in multiple sclerosis. The germline V and J ends were trimmed by 4 bases and 7 bases, with 13 bases remaining between them. The CDR3 runs 13 residues. Germline assignment: CDR1 SGHTA and CDR2 FQGNSA. Repertoires were generated with immunoSEQ multiplex PCR, while TCRdb's copy carries only in-frame clones and drops some. The top ten clones hold roughly 6.5% of a sample with more than 55,000 clones, about nine tenths of them seen once. The sequence came from a female donor in good health, enrolled as a control in a pregnancy study. This sample comprised peripheral blood, obtained in the third trimester of pregnancy. V gene TRBV7-2 combines with J gene TRBJ1-2; possible D gene TRBD1, 5 bases. DNA for the CDR3: TGTGCCAGCAGCTGGAGGGGTTTCTCTGGCTACACCTTC. Residues: CASSWRGFSGYTF.